Presented here are 16 T cell receptor beta chains from one specimen sequenced in a study of OX40 agonist ivuxolimab in advanced cancers. Sequencing used immunoSEQ multiplex PCR; TCRdb keeps in-frame clones, though not all of them. The sample lists tens of thousands of clones; 80% to 90% were seen once. The source was CD4+ or CD8+ T cells sorted from blood, collected in a trial of the OX40 agonist ivuxolimab. These receptors originate from an adult with an advanced solid tumor such as melanoma, head and neck, liver or kidney cancer.

This clone was seen a handful of times. This chain joins TRBV5-1 and TRBJ1-2, with D hard to call. CDR1 SGHRS and CDR2 YFSETQ come from the germline V gene. The CDR3 covers 12 residues. V was trimmed by 5 bases and J by 4 bases, leaving 9 bases between them. In DNA, the CDR3 is TGCGCCAGCAGGTCTGAATCCTATGGCTACACCTTC. Residues: CASRSESYGYTF. The full variable domain, its missing parts supplied by reference TRBV5-1 and TRBJ1-2, is KAGVTQTPRYLIKTRGQQVTLSCSPISGHRSVSWYQQTPGQGLQFLFEYFSETQRNKGNFPGRFSGRQFSNSRSEMNVSTLELGDSALYLCASRSESYGYTFGSGTRLTVV.

The chain couples TRBV5-1 to TRBJ1-6; D is uncertain. The V end was cut by 0 bases, the J end by 7 bases, with 8 bases between. This CDR3 is built from 14 residues. CDR1 and CDR2 (germline): SGHRS, YFSETQ. The CDR3 bases are TGCGCCAGCAGCTTGGGCCAGGTAAATTCACCCCTCCACTTT. Protein sequence: CASSLGQVNSPLHF.

This clone was found once. This CDR3 reads CSVERGLGDGYTF. Here the CDR3 DNA reads TGCAGCGTTGAGAGGGGTCTCGGCGATGGCTACACCTTC. V usage is TRBV29-1 and J usage is TRBJ1-2, with D tentatively TRBD1 (5 bases). V dropped 3 bases and J dropped 6 bases, with 14 bases sitting between them. Germline V gene sequence: CDR1 SQVTM, CDR2 ANQGSEA. The CDR3 extends over 13 amino acids.

The chain uses TRBV5-1 and TRBJ2-1; no clear D. This CDR3 contains 12 residues. The germline V gene encodes CDR1 SGHRS and CDR2 YFSETQ. Trimming pared 4 bases from V and 5 bases from J, leaving 7 bases between. CDR3 bases: TGCGCCAGCAGCGATCTAAACAATGAGCAGTTCTTC. Translated: CASSDLNNEQFF.

This chain connects TRBV2 to TRBJ2-7; 14 nucleotides align to TRBD2. Germline assignment: CDR1 SNHLY and CDR2 FYNNEI. The V and J ends lost 7 bases and 4 bases, in that order; junction bases with no gene match: 6. CDR3 length: 15 residues. The CDR3 DNA reads as TGTGCCAGCACCCGACTAGCGGGAGGGCCATACGAGCAGTACTTC. Its protein product is CASTRLAGGPYEQYF.

The chain employs TRBV7-2 and TRBJ2-1; D might be TRBD2 (5 bases). Germline V gene lookup returns CDR1 SGHTA and CDR2 FQGNSA. The CDR3 has 17 residues. V was cut by 5 bases and J by 5 bases, with 22 bases left in between. Here the CDR3 reads CASSLGVGPFGDNEQFF. CDR3 nucleotide sequence: TGTGCCAGCAGCCTAGGAGTTGGCCCTTTCGGGGACAATGAGCAGTTCTTC.

The chain carries TRBV18 and TRBJ2-3; 12 bases are a match to TRBD2. The CDR3 is 16 amino acids. The germline V gene encodes CDR1 KGHSH and CDR2 LQKENI. V lost 6 bases and J lost 0; bases outside the gene matches: 4. The DNA for the CDR3 is TGTGCCAGCTCTAGACTAGCGGGAGACAGCACAGATACGCAGTATTTT. This sequence encodes CASSRLAGDSTDTQYF.

The chain joins TRBV4-2 to TRBJ2-5; weak D call: TRBD2 (5 bases). CDR1 LGHNA and CDR2 YNFKEQ come from the germline V gene. Trimming removed 3 bases at V and 2 bases at J, with 16 bases between. The CDR3 sequence is 16 residues long. CDR3 region: CASSHAARTPQETQYF. CDR3 nucleotide sequence: TGTGCCAGCAGCCATGCGGCGAGGACTCCGCAAGAGACCCAGTACTTC.

This rearrangement joins TRBV6-1 to TRBJ2-1; TRBD2 matches 9 bases. The CDR3 has 14 amino acids. V gave up 9 bases and J gave up 0 bases; unmatched junction bases: 3. The germline V gene has CDR1 MNHNS and CDR2 SASEGT. The CDR3 loop is CASGLAFSYNEQFF. The CDR3 DNA sequence: TGTGCCAGTGGACTAGCGTTCTCCTACAATGAGCAGTTCTTC.

The V call is TRBV7-9, the J call TRBJ2-7; TRBD1 matches at 7 bases. This CDR3 is built from 17 residues. CDR1 is SEHNR, CDR2 FQNEAQ, per germline (reference sequence). V was pared by 1 base and J by 0 bases, with 9 bases of the junction left unmatched. The CDR3 coding sequence is TGTGCCAGCAGCTTAGGAAGGGGGACAGTCTTCTCCTACGAGCAGTACTTC. As protein: CASSLGRGTVFSYEQYF.

J is TRBJ1-4 and V is TRBV6-5; TRBD1 matches at 7 bases. The trim removed 6 bases at V and 5 bases at J, leaving 6 bases unmatched. Germline V CDR1 and CDR2: MNHEY, SVGAGI. The CDR3 sequence is 14 residues long. CDR3 region: CASRGTALNEKLFF. In nucleotides, the CDR3 is TGTGCCAGCAGGGGGACAGCCCTGAATGAAAAACTGTTTTTT.

This chain links TRBV19 with TRBJ2-7; possibly TRBD1 for D (5 bases). The length of the CDR3 is 13 residues. The germline V gene has CDR1 LNHDA and CDR2 SQIVND (reference sequence). V was clipped by 6 bases and J by 3 bases, with 12 bases between them. DNA of the CDR3: TGTGCCAGTAGCGTGCAAAGGGGCTACGAGCAGTACTTC. This gives the protein CASSVQRGYEQYF.

The rearrangement joins TRBV6-4 to TRBJ2-7; 9 positions match TRBD2. The V gene end was trimmed by 11 bases and the J gene end by 4 bases; junction bases not matched to a gene: 12. The germline gives CDR1 MRHNA, CDR2 SNTAGT. The CDR3 is 14 residues long. The CDR3, as DNA: TGTGCCCCAAGAGGGGCGGGAGGGCCATACGAGCAGTACTTC. This codes for CAPRGAGGPYEQYF.

The V and J genes are TRBV19 and TRBJ1-5; maybe TRBD1 (5 bases). The CDR3 spans 16 residues. V was clipped by 6 bases and J by 1 base, with 16 bases between them. CDR1 LNHDA and CDR2 SQIVND come from the germline V gene (reference sequence). Here the CDR3 reads CASSPQARDSNQPQHF. CDR3 bases: TGTGCCAGTAGCCCGCAGGCCCGGGACAGCAATCAGCCCCAGCATTTT.

This chain links TRBV21-1 with TRBJ2-5; the table calls TRBD1, which could not be checked here. TRBV21-1 counts as a pseudogene. CDR3 length: 18 amino acids. In nucleotides, the CDR3 is TGTGCCAGCAGCAAAGCGCCCCTGAGCCCCGAAGGGGGAACGACCCAGTACTTC. As protein: CASSKAPLSPEGGTTQYF.

The rearrangement uses TRBV14 and TRBJ1-2; D uncertain. The CDR3 is 13 residues long. Germline V gene sequence: CDR1 SGHDN, CDR2 FVKESK. The V and J ends lost 6 bases and 6 bases respectively, with 14 bases between them. The CDR3 loop is CASSPQAGNGYTF. The CDR3, as DNA: TGTGCCAGCAGTCCCCAGGCGGGGAATGGCTACACCTTC. Together with reference TRBV14 and TRBJ1-2, the CDR3 gives the full variable domain: EAGVTQFPSHSVIEKGQTVTLRCDPISGHDNLYWYRRVMGKEIKFLLHFVKESKQDESGMPNNRFLAERTGGTYSTLKVQPAELEDSGVYFCASSPQAGNGYTFGSGTRLTVV.